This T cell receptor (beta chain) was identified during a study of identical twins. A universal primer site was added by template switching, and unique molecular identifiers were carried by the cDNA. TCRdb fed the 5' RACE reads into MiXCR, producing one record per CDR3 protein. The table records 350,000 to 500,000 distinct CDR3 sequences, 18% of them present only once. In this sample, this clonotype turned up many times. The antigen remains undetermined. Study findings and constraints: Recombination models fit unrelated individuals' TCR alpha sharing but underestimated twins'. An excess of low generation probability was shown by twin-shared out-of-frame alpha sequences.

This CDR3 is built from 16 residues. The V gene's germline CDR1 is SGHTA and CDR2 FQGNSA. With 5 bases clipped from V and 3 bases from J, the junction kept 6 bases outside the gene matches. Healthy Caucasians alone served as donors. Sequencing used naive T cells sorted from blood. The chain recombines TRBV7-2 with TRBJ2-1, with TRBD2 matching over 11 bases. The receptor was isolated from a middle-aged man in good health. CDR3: CASSPPGTSGYNEQFF. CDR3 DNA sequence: TGTGCCAGCAGCCCCCCCGGGACTAGCGGCTACAATGAGCAGTTCTTC.